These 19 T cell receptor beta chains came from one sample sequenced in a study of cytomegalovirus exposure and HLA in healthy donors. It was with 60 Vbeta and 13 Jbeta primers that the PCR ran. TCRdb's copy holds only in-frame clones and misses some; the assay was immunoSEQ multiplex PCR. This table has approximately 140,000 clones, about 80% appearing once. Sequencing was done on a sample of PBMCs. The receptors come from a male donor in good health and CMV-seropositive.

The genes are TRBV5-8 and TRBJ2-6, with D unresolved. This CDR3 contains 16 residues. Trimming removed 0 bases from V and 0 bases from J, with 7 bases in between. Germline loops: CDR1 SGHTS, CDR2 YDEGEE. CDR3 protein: CASSLGYSSGANVLTF. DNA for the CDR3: TGTGCCAGCAGCTTGGGGTATAGCTCTGGGGCCAACGTCCTGACTTTC.

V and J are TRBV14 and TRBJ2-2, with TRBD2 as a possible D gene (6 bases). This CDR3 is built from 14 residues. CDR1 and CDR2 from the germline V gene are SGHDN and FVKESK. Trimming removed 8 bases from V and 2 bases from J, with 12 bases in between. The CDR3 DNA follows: TGTGCCAGCGAGGGCGGGACCAACACCGGGGAGCTGTTTTTT. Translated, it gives CASEGGTNTGELFF. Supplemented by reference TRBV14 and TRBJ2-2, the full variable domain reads EAGVTQFPSHSVIEKGQTVTLRCDPISGHDNLYWYRRVMGKEIKFLLHFVKESKQDESGMPNNRFLAERTGGTYSTLKVQPAELEDSGVYFCASEGGTNTGELFFGEGSRLTVL.

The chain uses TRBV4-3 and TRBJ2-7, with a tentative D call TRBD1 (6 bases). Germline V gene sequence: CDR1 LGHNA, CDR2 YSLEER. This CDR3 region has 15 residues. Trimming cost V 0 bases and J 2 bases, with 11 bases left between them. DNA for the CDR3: TGCGCCAGCAGCCAAGATCGTTGGGGGCCCTACGAGCAGTACTTC. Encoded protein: CASSQDRWGPYEQYF.

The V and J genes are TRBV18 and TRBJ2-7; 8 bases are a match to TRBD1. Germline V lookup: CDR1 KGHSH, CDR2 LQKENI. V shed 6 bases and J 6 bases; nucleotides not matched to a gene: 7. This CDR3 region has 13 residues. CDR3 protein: CASSPKTGGEQYF. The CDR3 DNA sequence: TGTGCCAGCTCCCCTAAAACAGGGGGCGAGCAGTACTTC.

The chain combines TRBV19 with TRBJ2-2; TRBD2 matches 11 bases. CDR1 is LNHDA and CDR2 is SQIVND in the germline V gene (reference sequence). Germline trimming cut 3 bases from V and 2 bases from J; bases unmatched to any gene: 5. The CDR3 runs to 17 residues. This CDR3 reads CASSILGLAVNTGELFF. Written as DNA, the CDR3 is TGTGCCAGTAGTATCCTGGGACTAGCGGTCAACACCGGGGAGCTGTTTTTT.

DNA of the CDR3: TGTGCCAGCAGTTCCGGCGGGGAACGGGATACGCAGTATTTT. It yields the protein CASSSGGERDTQYF. The J gene is TRBJ2-3, the V gene TRBV28; D might be TRBD2 (6 bases). CDR1 is MDHEN and CDR2 is SYDVKM in the germline V gene. This CDR3 contains 14 residues. Trimming took 4 bases from V and 6 from J, leaving 14 bases between them.

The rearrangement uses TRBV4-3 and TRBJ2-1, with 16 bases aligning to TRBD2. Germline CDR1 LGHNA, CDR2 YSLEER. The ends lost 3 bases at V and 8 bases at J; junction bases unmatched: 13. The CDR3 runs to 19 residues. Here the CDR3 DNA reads TGCGCCAGCAGCCATTACACCGGGACTAGCGGGAGGGATCCCGATGAGCAGTTCTTC. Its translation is CASSHYTGTSGRDPDEQFF.

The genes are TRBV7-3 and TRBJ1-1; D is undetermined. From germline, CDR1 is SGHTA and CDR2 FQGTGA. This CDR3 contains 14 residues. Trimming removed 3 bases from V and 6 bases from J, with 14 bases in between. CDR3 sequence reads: CASSLVGSLAEAFF. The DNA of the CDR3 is TGTGCCAGCAGCTTGGTGGGGAGTTTAGCTGAAGCTTTCTTT. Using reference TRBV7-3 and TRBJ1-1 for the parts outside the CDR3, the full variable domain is GAGVSQTPSNKVTEKGKYVELRCDPISGHTALYWYRQSLGQGPEFLIYFQGTGAADDSGLPNDRFFAVRPEGSVSTLKIQRTERGDSAVYLCASSLVGSLAEAFFGQGTRLTVV.

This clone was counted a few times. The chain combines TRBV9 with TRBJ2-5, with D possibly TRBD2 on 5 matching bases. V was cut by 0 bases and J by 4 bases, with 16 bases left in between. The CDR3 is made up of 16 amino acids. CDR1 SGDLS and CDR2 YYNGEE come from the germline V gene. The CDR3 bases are TGTGCCAGCAGCGTAGCTTCCGGGCTAGCTTCAGAGACCCAGTACTTC. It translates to CASSVASGLASETQYF.

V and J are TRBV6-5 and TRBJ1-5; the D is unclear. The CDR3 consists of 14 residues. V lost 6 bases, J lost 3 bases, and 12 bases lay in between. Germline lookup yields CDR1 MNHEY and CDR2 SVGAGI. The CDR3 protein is CASSQTRDNQPQHF. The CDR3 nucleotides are TGTGCCAGCAGCCAAACACGGGACAATCAGCCCCAGCATTTT.

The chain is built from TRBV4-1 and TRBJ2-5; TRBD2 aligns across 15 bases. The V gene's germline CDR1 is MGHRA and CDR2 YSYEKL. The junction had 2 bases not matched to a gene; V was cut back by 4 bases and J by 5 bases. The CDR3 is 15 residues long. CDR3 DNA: TGCGCCAGCAGCCCCGGACTAGCGGGGGGGGAGACCCAGTACTTC. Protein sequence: CASSPGLAGGETQYF.

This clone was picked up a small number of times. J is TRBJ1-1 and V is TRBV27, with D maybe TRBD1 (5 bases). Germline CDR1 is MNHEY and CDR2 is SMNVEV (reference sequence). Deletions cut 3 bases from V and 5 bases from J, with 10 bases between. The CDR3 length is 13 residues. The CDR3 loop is CASSLQGSTEAFF. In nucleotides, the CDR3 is TGTGCCAGCAGTTTGCAGGGTTCAACTGAAGCTTTCTTT.

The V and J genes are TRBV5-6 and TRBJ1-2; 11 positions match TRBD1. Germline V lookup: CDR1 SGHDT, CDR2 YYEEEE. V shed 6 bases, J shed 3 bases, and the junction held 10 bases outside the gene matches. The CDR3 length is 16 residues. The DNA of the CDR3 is TGTGCCAGCACCGGTGGACAGGGGGCGTTCTACTATGGCTACACCTTC. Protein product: CASTGGQGAFYYGYTF.

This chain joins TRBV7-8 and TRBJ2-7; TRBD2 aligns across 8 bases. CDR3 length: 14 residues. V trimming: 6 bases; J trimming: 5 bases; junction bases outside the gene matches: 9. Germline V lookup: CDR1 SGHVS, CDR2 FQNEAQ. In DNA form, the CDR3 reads TGTGCCAGCAGATTTAGCGGGGCCTCAAACGAGCAGTACTTC. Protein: CASRFSGASNEQYF.

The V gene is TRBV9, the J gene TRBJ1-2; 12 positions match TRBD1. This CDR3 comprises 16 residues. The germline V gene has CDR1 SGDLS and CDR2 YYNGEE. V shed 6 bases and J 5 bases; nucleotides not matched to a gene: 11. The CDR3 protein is CASTDPGTGGLYGYTF. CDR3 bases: TGTGCCAGCACCGACCCAGGGACAGGGGGCTTATATGGCTACACCTTC.

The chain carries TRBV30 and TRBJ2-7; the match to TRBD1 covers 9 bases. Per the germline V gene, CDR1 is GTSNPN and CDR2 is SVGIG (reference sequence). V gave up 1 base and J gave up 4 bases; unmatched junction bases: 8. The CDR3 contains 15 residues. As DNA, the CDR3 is TGTGCCTGGAGTGCAGGGGACAGGGATCCATACGAGCAGTACTTC. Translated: CAWSAGDRDPYEQYF.

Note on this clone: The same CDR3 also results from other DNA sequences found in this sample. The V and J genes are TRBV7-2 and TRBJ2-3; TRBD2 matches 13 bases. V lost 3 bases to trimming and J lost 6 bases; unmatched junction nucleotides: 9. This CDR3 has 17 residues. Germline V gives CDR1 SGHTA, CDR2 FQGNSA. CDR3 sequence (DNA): TGTGCCAGCAGCTTGGGGGGACTAGCGGGAATAGCGGATACGCAGTATTTT. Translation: CASSLGGLAGIADTQYF.

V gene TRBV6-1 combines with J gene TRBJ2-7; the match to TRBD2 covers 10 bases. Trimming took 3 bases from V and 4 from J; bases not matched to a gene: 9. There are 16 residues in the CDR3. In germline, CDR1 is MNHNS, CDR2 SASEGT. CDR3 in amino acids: CASSDYRVAGGYEQYF. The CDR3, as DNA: TGTGCCAGCAGTGATTATAGGGTAGCGGGAGGTTACGAGCAGTACTTC.

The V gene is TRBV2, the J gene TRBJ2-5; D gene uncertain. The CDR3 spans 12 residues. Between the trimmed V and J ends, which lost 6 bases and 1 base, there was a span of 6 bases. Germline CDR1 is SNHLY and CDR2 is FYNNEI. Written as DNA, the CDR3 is TGTGCCAGCAGCTCCCTCCAAGAGACCCAGTACTTC. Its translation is CASSSLQETQYF.